This T cell receptor beta chain was sequenced during a study of T cells expressing NK-cell markers. Study summary: The TCR beta repertoires originated in sorted CD3+CD56+NKG2C+, CD3+CD56+NKG2C- and CD3+CD56-NKG2C+ T cells. HCMV serostatus: seven of eight sequenced donors positive, one negative.

The CDR3 totals 14 residues. Germline CDR1 MGHDK, CDR2 SYGVNS. One entry per CDR3 protein, without DNA, is what TCRdb gives after re-calling the 5' RACE reads. The table for this sample gives some 500,000 distinct CDR3 sequences. Turning to this clonotype: Its target is unknown.

Overall study results and limits: Expanded clones of NKG2C+ T cells had an unclear HCMV specificity. Of CD8+ T cells, roughly 1.0-7.5% belonged to dominant NKG2C+ clonotypes in five to seven donors.

The genes are TRBV25-1 and TRBJ2-5; TCRdb selects TRBD2, and the lack of DNA leaves this call unchecked. The receptor's source is a woman between 45 and 65 years old in good health. The sequenced sample consisted of blood T cells: a sorted CD56 or NKG2C T cell subset, CD4+ or CD8+ T cells, or bulk PBMC T cells (not recorded which). The CDR3 loop is CASSEPGGRQTQYF.